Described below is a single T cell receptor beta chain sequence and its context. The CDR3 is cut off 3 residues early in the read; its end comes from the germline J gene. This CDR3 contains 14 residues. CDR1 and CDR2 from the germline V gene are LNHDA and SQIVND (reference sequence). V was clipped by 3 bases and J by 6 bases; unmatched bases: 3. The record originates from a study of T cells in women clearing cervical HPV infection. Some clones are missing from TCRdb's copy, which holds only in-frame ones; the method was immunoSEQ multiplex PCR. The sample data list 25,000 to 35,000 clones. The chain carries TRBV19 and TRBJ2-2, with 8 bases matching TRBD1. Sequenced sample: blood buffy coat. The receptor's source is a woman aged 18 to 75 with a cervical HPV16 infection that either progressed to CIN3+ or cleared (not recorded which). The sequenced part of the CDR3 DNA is TGTGCCAGTAGTATCCGGACAGGGTCCGGGGAG. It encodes CASSIRTGSGE. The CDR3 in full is CASSIRTGSGELFF.